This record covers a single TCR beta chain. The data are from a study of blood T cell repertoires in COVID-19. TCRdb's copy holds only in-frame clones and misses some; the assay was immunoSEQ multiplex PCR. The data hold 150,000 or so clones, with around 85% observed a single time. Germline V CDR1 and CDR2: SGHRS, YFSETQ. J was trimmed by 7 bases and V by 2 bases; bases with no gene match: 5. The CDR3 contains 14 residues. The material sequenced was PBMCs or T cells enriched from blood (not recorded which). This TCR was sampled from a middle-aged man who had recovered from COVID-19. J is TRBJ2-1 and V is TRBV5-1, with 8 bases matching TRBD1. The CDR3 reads CASSFRTGTNEQFF. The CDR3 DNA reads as TGCGCCAGCAGCTTTAGGACAGGGACGAATGAGCAGTTCTTC.